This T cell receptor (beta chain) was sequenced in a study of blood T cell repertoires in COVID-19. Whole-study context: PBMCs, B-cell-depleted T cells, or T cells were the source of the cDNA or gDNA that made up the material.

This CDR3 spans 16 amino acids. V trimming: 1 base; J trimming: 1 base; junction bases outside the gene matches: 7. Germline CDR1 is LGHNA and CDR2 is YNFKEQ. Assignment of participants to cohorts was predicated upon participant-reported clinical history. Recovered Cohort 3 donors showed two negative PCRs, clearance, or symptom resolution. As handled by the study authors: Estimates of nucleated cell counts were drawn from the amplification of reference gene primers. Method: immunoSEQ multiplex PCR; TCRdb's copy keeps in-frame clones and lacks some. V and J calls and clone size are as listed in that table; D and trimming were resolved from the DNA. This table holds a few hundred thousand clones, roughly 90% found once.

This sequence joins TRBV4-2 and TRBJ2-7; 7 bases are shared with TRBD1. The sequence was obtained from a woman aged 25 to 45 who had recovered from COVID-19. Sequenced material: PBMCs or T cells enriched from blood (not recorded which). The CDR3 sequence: CASSQGGQRGSYEQYF. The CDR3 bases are TGTGCCAGCAGCCAAGGGGGACAGAGGGGATCCTACGAGCAGTACTTC.